This T cell receptor (beta chain) comes out of a study of response to subunit inactivated influenza vaccine. In germline, CDR1 is MNHNS, CDR2 SASEGT. The CDR3 has 12 amino acids. Findings and caveats of the study: It was the authors' suggestion that each seasonal influenza vaccination recruits few new T cells.

One entry per CDR3 protein, called by TCRdb with MiXCR from the RT-PCR reads. The sample lists 530,000 or so distinct CDR3 sequences; 14% were seen once. Only a few counts were recorded for this clonotype. The antigen is undetermined. One end of the junction varies from germline; a read error may be responsible. V usage is TRBV6-1 and J usage is TRBJ1-1; 9 bases agree with TRBD1. This TCR was recovered from a man in his forties or fifties who received an inactivated influenza vaccine. The sequences come from PBMCs from blood, collected roughly 13 days after vaccination. The CDR3 spells CASSPPGQGYDF. CDR3 bases: TGTGCCAGCAGTCCACCGGGACAGGGATACGACTTT.